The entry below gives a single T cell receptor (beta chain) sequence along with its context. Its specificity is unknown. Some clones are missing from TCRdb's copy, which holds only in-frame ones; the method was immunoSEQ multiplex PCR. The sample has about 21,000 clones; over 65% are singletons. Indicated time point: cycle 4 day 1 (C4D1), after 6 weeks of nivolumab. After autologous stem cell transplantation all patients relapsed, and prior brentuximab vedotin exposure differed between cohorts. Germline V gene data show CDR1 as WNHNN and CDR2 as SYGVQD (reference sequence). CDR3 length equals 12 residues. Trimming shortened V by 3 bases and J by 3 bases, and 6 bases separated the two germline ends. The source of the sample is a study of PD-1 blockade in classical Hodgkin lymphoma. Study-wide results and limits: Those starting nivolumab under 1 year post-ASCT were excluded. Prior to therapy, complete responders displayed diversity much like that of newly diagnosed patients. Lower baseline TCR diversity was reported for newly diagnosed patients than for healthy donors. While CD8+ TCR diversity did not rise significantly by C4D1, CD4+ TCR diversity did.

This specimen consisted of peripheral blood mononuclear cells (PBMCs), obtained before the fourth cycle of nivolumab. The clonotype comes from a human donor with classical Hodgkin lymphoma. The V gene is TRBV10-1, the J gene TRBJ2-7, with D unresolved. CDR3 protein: CASSDLVYEQYF. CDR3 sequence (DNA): TGCGCCAGCAGTGATTTAGTCTACGAGCAGTACTTC.